The 21 T cell receptor beta chains in this list originate from one sample, sequenced in a study of shared clonotypes between healthy human individuals. Naive CD8 cells lacked CD45RO, underwent positive selection for CCR7 and left out terminally differentiated effector memory CD45RA+ cells. Only in-frame clones appear in the TCRdb table, and some are missing; sequencing was by immunoSEQ multiplex PCR. This table has millions of clones, roughly 95% appearing once. Sequencing was carried out using naive CD8+ T cells sorted from blood. These receptors were obtained from a man in his late teens or twenties in good health.

V gene TRBV27 combines with J gene TRBJ2-7; D is possibly TRBD1 (5 bases). Germline CDR1 MNHEY, CDR2 SMNVEV (reference sequence). CDR3 length: 18 amino acids. Between the trimmed V and J ends, which lost 5 bases and 3 bases, there was a span of 26 bases. CDR3 amino acids: CASSLVGVSGPTLYEQYF. The CDR3 DNA sequence: TGTGCCAGCAGTCTTGTAGGGGTCTCAGGTCCTACTCTCTACGAGCAGTACTTC.

The chain carries TRBV19 and TRBJ1-5; D is unresolved. The V gene lost 5 bases and the J gene lost 5 bases, with 16 bases spanning the gap. The CDR3 has 15 amino acids. Germline V gene lookup returns CDR1 LNHDA and CDR2 SQIVND (reference sequence). The CDR3 bases are TGTGCCAGTAGTCCGCAGCCCTTTCGGGATCAGCCCCAGCATTTT. Its protein is CASSPQPFRDQPQHF.

Turning to this clone: The junction does not match germline at one end; this may be a read error. The rearrangement joins TRBV7-9 to TRBJ2-3; D might be TRBD2 (6 bases). The length of the CDR3 is 15 residues. Germline values: CDR1 SEHNR, CDR2 FQNEAQ (reference sequence). CDR3 coding DNA: TGTGCCAGCAGCTCACGGGACTTTAGCACATATACGCAGTATTTT. Residues: CASSSRDFSTYTQYF.

Comment on this clone: Different DNA sequences within this sample yield the same CDR3. The chain uses TRBV6-5 and TRBJ2-1, with D possibly being TRBD1 (5 bases). The CDR3 is made up of 15 amino acids. CDR1 MNHEY and CDR2 SVGAGI come from the germline V gene. The germline V and J ends were trimmed by 6 bases and 4 bases, with 16 bases remaining between them. CDR3 region: CASSSTDHPYNEQFF. For the CDR3, the DNA is TGTGCCAGCAGCTCGACAGACCACCCGTACAATGAGCAGTTCTTC.

V gene TRBV7-8 combines with J gene TRBJ2-1; a possible D gene is TRBD2 (5 bases). The CDR3 runs 15 residues. Trimming shortened V by 8 bases and J by 4 bases, and 18 bases separated the two germline ends. CDR1 is SGHVS and CDR2 is FQNEAQ in the germline V gene. The CDR3 loop is CASGAGGPEYNEQFF. The CDR3 region has the DNA TGTGCCAGCGGCGCGGGCGGGCCCGAATACAATGAGCAGTTCTTC.

The chain is built from TRBV9 and TRBJ1-2, with 9 bases identical to TRBD1. Germline loops: CDR1 SGDLS, CDR2 YYNGEE. This CDR3 contains 15 residues. Trimming took 0 bases from V and 4 from J; bases not matched to a gene: 4. CDR3 sequence: CASSVAGTGFYGYTF. CDR3 DNA sequence: TGTGCCAGCAGCGTAGCTGGGACAGGGTTCTATGGCTACACCTTC.

This chain connects TRBV6-1 to TRBJ2-7, with D possibly TRBD1 on 6 matching bases. V was clipped by 2 bases and J by 3 bases, with 11 bases between them. Germline loops: CDR1 MNHNS, CDR2 SASEGT. There are 14 residues in the CDR3. CDR3 residues: CASSEWHRDYEQYF. Here the CDR3 DNA reads TGTGCCAGCAGTGAATGGCACAGGGACTACGAGCAGTACTTC.

This sequence joins TRBV7-9 and TRBJ1-6; D is possibly TRBD1 (5 bases). The V end lost 1 base, the J end lost 14 bases, and 18 bases lay between the germline ends. Germline loops: CDR1 SEHNR, CDR2 FQNEAQ (reference sequence). There are 15 residues in the CDR3. CDR3 in DNA: TGTGCCAGCAGCTTAGAGATCTGGGGCCGTGGGACCCTCCACTTT. This gives the protein CASSLEIWGRGTLHF.

This chain joins TRBV5-1 and TRBJ2-7, with 10 bases matching TRBD1. The V gene end was trimmed by 4 bases and the J gene end by 0 bases; junction bases not matched to a gene: 10. Germline CDR1 SGHRS, CDR2 YFSETQ. The CDR3 runs 17 residues. CDR3: CASSPFPGTGVSYEQYF. Written as DNA, the CDR3 is TGCGCCAGCAGCCCATTCCCCGGGACAGGGGTCTCCTACGAGCAGTACTTC.

The rearrangement joins TRBV28 to TRBJ2-5; possibly TRBD1 for D (6 bases). Germline values: CDR1 MDHEN, CDR2 SYDVKM. Between the trimmed V and J ends, which lost 2 bases and 1 base, there was a span of 11 bases. CDR3 length equals 15 residues. CDR3: CASSLTSDSQETQYF. CDR3 nucleotide sequence: TGTGCCAGCAGTTTAACGTCGGACAGCCAAGAGACCCAGTACTTC.

This chain links TRBV6-5 with TRBJ2-2; 7 positions match TRBD2. J gave up 8 bases and V 6 bases, and 9 bases lay outside the gene matches. CDR3 length equals 14 residues. CDR1 and CDR2 (germline): MNHEY, SVGAGI. The CDR3 nucleotides read TGTGCCAGCAGCAACGGGGAGGGAGTAGGGGAGCTGTTTTTT. Translating it yields CASSNGEGVGELFF.

This chain connects TRBV4-1 to TRBJ2-2, with D hard to call. The germline V and J ends were trimmed by 5 bases and 7 bases, with 8 bases remaining between them. The CDR3 sequence is 12 residues long. Germline V gives CDR1 MGHRA, CDR2 YSYEKL. In DNA form, the CDR3 reads TGCGCCAGCAGCATCCCGGGCGGGGAGCTGTTTTTT. Its translation is CASSIPGGELFF.

The chain employs TRBV30 and TRBJ2-2, with 7 bases that match TRBD2. J was trimmed by 7 bases and V by 2 bases; bases with no gene match: 1. Germline lookup yields CDR1 GTSNPN and CDR2 SVGIG (reference sequence). The CDR3 is 12 amino acids. CDR3 residues: CAWSSGDGELFF. In DNA, the CDR3 is TGTGCCTGGAGTAGCGGGGACGGGGAGCTGTTTTTT. Full variable domain (missing parts from reference TRBV30 and TRBJ2-2): SQTIHQWPATLVQPVGSPLSLECTVEGTSNPNLYWYRQAAGRGLQLLFYSVGIGQISSEVPQNLSASRPQDRQFILSSKKLLLSDSGFYLCAWSSGDGELFFGEGSRLTVL.

This clone appeared once. Other DNA sequences within the sample encode an identical CDR3. The rearrangement uses TRBV27 and TRBJ2-6; unclear D gene. The CDR3 extends over 16 amino acids. V lost 0 bases to trimming and J lost 2 bases, with 8 bases between them. The germline CDR1 and CDR2 sequences are MNHEY and SMNVEV (reference sequence). Here the CDR3 DNA reads TGTGCCAGCAGTTTATCGGCAGGAACTGGGGCCAACGTCCTGACTTTC. It codes for CASSLSAGTGANVLTF.

This chain uses TRBV28 with TRBJ1-3, with D uncertain. The ends were cut back, 7 bases at V and 4 bases at J, with 11 bases in the middle. Germline V gives CDR1 MDHEN, CDR2 SYDVKM. This CDR3 spans 13 amino acids. The CDR3 region is CASNFPRGNTIYF. The DNA of the CDR3 is TGTGCCAGCAATTTTCCAAGGGGAAACACCATATATTTT.

Only a few counts were recorded for this clone. The genes are TRBV10-1 and TRBJ1-4; weak D call: TRBD1 (6 bases). Looked up from germline, CDR1 is WNHNN and CDR2 is SYGVQD (reference sequence). CDR3 length equals 13 residues. V was trimmed by 6 bases and J by 10 bases, leaving 15 bases between them. CDR3 in DNA: TGCGCCAGCAGCGACAGTATACAGGGAAAACTGTTTTTT. This translates into CASSDSIQGKLFF.

CDR3 nucleotides: TGTGCCAGCCTACCGACAGGCGCTCCTAACTATGGCTACACCTTC. Translating it yields CASLPTGAPNYGYTF. The rearrangement joins TRBV2 to TRBJ1-2, with D possibly being TRBD1 (6 bases). Germline lookup yields CDR1 SNHLY and CDR2 FYNNEI. This CDR3 contains 15 residues. The V gene lost 8 bases and the J gene lost 0 bases, with 16 bases spanning the gap. The full variable domain, completed using reference TRBV2 and TRBJ1-2, is EPEVTQTPSHQVTQMGQEVILRCVPISNHLYFYWYRQILGQKVEFLVSFYNNEISEKSEIFDDQFSVERPDGSNFTLKIRSTKLEDSAMYFCASLPTGAPNYGYTFGSGTRLTVV.

The chain employs TRBV13 and TRBJ2-3; D possibly uses TRBD1 or TRBD2 (5 bases each). V lost 5 bases and J lost 6, with 18 bases in between. The CDR3 spans 15 residues. CDR1 PRHDT and CDR2 FYEKMQ come from the germline V gene (reference sequence). The CDR3 loop is CASSRDAPIADTQYF. The CDR3 region has the DNA TGTGCCAGCAGCCGGGACGCCCCTATAGCCGATACGCAGTATTTT.

V and J are TRBV4-1 and TRBJ1-1, with D hard to call. The germline V and J ends were trimmed by 0 bases and 4 bases, with 12 bases remaining between them. CDR1 is MGHRA, CDR2 YSYEKL, per germline. The CDR3 extends over 15 amino acids. The CDR3 reads CASSQEGPGSTEAFF. The DNA of the CDR3 is TGCGCCAGCAGCCAAGAAGGACCGGGGAGCACTGAAGCTTTCTTT.

On this clone: The same CDR3 can be traced to other DNA sequences in this sample. This rearrangement joins TRBV4-3 to TRBJ2-4; TRBD2 matches at 7 bases. CDR1 is LGHNA, CDR2 YSLEER, per germline. Trimming took 0 bases from V and 3 from J; bases not matched to a gene: 5. The CDR3 runs 16 residues. CDR3 in amino acids: CASSQDPGEGKNIQYF. The CDR3 DNA follows: TGCGCCAGCAGCCAAGATCCGGGGGAGGGCAAAAACATTCAGTACTTC.

The chain joins TRBV27 to TRBJ1-3; maybe TRBD1 (5 bases). V was shortened by 0 bases and J by 0 bases, with 15 bases between the two germline ends. This CDR3 is 18 amino acids long. Per germline, CDR1 MNHEY and CDR2 SMNVEV (reference sequence). CDR3 coding DNA: TGTGCCAGCAGTTTATCGGGCTACACAGGCCTCTCTGGAAACACCATATATTTT. Translating gives CASSLSGYTGLSGNTIYF.